This T cell receptor beta chain is from a study of vaccination and CD4 T cells after COVID-19. For this clonotype: What it recognizes is unknown.

Sample treatment: 10-day PBMC culture with coronavirus spike peptide pools or control peptides (ViraFEST assay). The Oncomine TCR Beta short-read assay was what sequenced the DNA obtained from cultured CD4+ T cells. TCRdb reprocessed the PCR reads via MiXCR and lists one record per CDR3 protein. The sample lists 10,000 to 15,000 distinct CDR3 sequences; 40% to 50% were seen once. The length of the CDR3 is 12 residues. From germline, CDR1 is SNHLY and CDR2 FYNNEI. V was clipped by 3 bases and J by 4 bases, with 7 bases between them. The sample consisted of CD4+ T cells from blood, cultured in vitro. The J gene is TRBJ2-7, the V gene TRBV2, with D unresolved. This receptor was identified in a human donor who had recovered from COVID-19. This CDR3 is CASSDGPYEQYF. Written as DNA, the CDR3 is TGTGCCAGCAGTGACGGTCCTTACGAGCAGTACTTC.